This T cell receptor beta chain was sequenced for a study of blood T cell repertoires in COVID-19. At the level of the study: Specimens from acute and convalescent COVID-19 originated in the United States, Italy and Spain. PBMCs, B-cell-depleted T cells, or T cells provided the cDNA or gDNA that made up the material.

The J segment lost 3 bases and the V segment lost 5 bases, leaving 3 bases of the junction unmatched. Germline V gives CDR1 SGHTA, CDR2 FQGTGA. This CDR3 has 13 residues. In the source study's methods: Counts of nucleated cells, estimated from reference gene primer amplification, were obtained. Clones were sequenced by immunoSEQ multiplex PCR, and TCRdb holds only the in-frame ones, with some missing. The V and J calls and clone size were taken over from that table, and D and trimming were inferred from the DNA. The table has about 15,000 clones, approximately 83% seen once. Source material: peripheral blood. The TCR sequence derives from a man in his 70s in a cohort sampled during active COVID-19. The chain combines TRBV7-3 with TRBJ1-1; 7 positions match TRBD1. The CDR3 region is CASSLRGDTEAFF. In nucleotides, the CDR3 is TGTGCCAGCAGCCTCAGGGGGGACACTGAAGCTTTCTTT.